The rows below give T cell receptor beta chains drawn from one sample of a study of cytomegalovirus exposure and HLA in healthy donors. The table came from immunoSEQ multiplex PCR; TCRdb's copy has only in-frame clones and leaves some out. This table holds 140,000 or so clones, roughly 80% found once. The sequencing input was PBMCs. The receptor source for this set is a woman in her thirties or forties in good health and CMV-seropositive. Each CDR3 is given with its conserved first and last residue.

V gene	J gene	CDR3 length	CDR3 protein
TRBV28	TRBJ2-2	13	CATRHGNTGELFF
TRBV11-2	TRBJ2-5	15	CASSPRSETGETQYF
TRBV4-3	TRBJ1-6	14	CASSQPIENSPLHF
TRBV2	TRBJ1-5	15	CASSDGGRWNQPQHF
TRBV4-1	TRBJ1-4	15	CASSRIGTPPEKLFF
TRBV18	TRBJ1-5	14	CASSAGRDNQPQHF
TRBV11-2	TRBJ1-1	11	CASSLDRVAFF
TRBV14	TRBJ1-1	14	CASSQGLTGDEAFF
TRBV10-3	TRBJ1-2	14	CAISEPNSPYGYTF
TRBV5-6	TRBJ2-6	18	CASSFMGKGASGANVLTF
TRBV6-5	TRBJ2-1	14	CASIGGPPYNEQFF
TRBV7-2	TRBJ1-1	15	CASSYGSGGNTEAFF
TRBV2	TRBJ2-1	17	CASSPFSGLLAYNEQFF
TRBV4-1	TRBJ2-7	16	CASSSLTGRGIYEQYF
TRBV28	TRBJ1-5	14	CASSLGQGGQPQHF
TRBV5-1	TRBJ2-3	14	CASSLSGRTDTQYF
TRBV27	TRBJ1-5	17	CASGAGKTADSNQPQHF
TRBV19	TRBJ1-5	15	CASSVDRAGNQPQHF
TRBV6-5	TRBJ2-7	16	CASSYSASGGSYEQYF
TRBV11-3	TRBJ2-3	14	CASSQGLPTDTQYF
TRBV10-2	TRBJ2-7	14	CASRGSGGPYEQYF
TRBV6-1	TRBJ2-2	15	CASSENRANTGELFF
TRBV28	TRBJ2-1	16	CASSLPGLGSYNEQFF
TRBV2	TRBJ1-1	14	CASLPAQGISEAFF
TRBV7-2	TRBJ2-1	15	CASTGQGLAGGNQFF
TRBV10-1	TRBJ2-5	14	CASSETGGGETQYF
TRBV7-6	TRBJ1-4	16	CASSLGQGAANEKLFF
TRBV9	TRBJ2-1	16	CASSVASGGATNEQFF
TRBV28	TRBJ1-1	15	CASSLFRDKNTEAFF
TRBV4-2	TRBJ1-1	11	CASSLRTEAFF